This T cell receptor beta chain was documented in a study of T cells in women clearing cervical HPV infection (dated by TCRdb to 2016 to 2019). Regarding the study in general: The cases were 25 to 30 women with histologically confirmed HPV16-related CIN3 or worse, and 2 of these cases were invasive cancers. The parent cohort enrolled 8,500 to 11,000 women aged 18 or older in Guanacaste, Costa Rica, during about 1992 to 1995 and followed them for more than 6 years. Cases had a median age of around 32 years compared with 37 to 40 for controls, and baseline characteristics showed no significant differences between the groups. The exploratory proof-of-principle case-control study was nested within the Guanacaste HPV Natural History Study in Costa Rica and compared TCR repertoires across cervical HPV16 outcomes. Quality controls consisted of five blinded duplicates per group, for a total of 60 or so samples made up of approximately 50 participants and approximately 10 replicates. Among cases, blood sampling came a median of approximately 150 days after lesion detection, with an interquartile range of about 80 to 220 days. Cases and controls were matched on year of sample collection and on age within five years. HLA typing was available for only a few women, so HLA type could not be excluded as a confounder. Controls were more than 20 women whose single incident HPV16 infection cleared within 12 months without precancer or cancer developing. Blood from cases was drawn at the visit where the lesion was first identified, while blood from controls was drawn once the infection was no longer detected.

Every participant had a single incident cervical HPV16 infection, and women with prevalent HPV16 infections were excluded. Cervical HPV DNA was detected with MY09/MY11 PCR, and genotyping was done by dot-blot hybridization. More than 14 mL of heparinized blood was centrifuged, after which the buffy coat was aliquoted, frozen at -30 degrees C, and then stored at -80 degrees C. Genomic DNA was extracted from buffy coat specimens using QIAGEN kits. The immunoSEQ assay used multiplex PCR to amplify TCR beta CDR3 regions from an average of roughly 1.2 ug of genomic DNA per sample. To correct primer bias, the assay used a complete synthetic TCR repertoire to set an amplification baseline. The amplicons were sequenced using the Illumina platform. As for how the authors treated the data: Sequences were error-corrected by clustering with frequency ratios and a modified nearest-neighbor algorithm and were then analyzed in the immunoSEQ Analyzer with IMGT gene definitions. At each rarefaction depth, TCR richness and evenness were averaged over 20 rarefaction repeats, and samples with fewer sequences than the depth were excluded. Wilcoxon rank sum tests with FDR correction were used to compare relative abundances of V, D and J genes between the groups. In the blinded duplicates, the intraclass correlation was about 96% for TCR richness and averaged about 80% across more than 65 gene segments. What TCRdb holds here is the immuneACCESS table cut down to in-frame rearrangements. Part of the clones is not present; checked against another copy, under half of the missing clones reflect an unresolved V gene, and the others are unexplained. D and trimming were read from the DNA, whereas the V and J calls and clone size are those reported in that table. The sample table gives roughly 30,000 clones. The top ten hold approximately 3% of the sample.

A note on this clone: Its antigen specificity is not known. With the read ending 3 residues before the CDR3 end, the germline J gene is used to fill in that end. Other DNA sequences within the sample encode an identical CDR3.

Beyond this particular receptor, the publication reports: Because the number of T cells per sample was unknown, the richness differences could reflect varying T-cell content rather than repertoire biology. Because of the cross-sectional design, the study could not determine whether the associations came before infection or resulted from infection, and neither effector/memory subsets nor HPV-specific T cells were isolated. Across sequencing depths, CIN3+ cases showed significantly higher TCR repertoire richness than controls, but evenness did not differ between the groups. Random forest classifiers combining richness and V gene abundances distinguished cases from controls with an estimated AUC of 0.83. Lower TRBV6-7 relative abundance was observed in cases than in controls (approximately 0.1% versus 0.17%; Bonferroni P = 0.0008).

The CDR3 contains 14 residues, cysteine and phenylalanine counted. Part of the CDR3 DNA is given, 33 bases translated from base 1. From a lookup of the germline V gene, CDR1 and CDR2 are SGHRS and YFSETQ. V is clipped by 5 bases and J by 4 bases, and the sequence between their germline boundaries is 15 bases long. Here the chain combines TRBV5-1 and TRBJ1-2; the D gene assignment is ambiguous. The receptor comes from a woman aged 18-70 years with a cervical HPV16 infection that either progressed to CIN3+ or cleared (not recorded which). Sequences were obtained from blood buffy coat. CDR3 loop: CASSPDIGLYGYTF. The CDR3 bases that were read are TGCGCCAGCAGTCCCGACATAGGCCTCTATGGC.